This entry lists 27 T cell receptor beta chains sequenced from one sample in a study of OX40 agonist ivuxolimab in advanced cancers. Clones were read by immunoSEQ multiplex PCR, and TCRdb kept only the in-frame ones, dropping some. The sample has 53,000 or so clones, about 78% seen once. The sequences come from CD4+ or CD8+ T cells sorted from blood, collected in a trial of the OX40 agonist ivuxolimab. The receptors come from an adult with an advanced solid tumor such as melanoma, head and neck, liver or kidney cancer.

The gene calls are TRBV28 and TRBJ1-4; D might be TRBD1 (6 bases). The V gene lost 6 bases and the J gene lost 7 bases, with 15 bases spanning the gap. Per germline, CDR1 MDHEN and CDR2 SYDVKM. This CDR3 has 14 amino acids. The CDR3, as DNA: TGTGCCAGCAGAGGTGGGGGGCGCTTTGAAAAACTGTTTTTT. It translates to CASRGGGRFEKLFF. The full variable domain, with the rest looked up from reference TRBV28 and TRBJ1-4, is DVKVTQSSRYLVKRTGEKVFLECVQDMDHENMFWYRQDPGLGLRLIYFSYDVKMKEKGDIPEGYSVSREKKERFSLILESASTNQTSMYLCASRGGGRFEKLFFGSGTQLSVL.

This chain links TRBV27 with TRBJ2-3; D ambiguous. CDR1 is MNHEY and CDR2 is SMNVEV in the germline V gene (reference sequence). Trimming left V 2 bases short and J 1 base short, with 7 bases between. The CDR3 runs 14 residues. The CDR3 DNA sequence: TGTGCCAGCAGTTTAGTAGCCGGCACAGATACGCAGTATTTT. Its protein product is CASSLVAGTDTQYF.

CDR3 sequence (DNA): TGCAGTGCTAGTAGGGGGGTATGGGCTTTCTTT. This encodes CSASRGVWAFF. The V and J genes are TRBV20-1 and TRBJ1-1; TRBD1 might be the D (6 bases). Trimming removed 3 bases from V and 11 bases from J, with 13 bases in between. Germline V CDR1 and CDR2: DFQATT, SNEGSKA (reference sequence). This CDR3 comprises 11 residues.

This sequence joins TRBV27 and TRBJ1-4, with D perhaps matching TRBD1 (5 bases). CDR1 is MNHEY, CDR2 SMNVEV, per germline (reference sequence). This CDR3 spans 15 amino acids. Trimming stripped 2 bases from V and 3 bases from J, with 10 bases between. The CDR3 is CASSLLGTANEKLFF. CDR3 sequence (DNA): TGTGCCAGCAGTTTACTCGGGACGGCTAATGAAAAACTGTTTTTT.

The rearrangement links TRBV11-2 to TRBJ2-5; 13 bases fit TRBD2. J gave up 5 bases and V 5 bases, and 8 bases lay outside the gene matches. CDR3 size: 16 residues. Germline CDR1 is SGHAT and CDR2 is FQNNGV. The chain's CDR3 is CASSPTTSGRPETQYF. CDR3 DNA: TGTGCCAGCAGCCCCACGACTAGCGGGAGGCCTGAGACCCAGTACTTC.

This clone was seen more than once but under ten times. The CDR3 region has the DNA TGTGCCAGCAGTCGGGGCATCTACTATGGCTACACCTTC. Protein product: CASSRGIYYGYTF. V usage is TRBV6-6 and J usage is TRBJ1-2, with D possibly TRBD1 on 5 matching bases. The germline V and J ends were trimmed by 5 bases and 3 bases, with 10 bases remaining between them. CDR1 is MNHNY and CDR2 is SVGAGI in the germline V gene (reference sequence). This CDR3 is 13 amino acids long.

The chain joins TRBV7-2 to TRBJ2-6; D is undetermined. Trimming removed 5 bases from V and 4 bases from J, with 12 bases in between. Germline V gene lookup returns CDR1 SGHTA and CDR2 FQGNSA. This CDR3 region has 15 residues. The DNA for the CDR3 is TGTGCCAGCAGCCCTAATGGGGTAGGGGCCAACGTCCTGACTTTC. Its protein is CASSPNGVGANVLTF.

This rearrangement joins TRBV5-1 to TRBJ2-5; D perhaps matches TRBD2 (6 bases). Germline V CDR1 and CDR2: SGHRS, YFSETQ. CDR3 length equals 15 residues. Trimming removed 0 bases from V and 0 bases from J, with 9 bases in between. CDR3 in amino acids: CASSLDVADQETQYF. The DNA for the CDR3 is TGCGCCAGCAGCTTGGACGTAGCGGACCAAGAGACCCAGTACTTC.

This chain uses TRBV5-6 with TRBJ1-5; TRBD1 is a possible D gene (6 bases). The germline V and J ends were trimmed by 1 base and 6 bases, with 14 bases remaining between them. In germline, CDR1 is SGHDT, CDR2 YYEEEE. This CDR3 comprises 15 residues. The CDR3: CASSLRGEFSQPQHF. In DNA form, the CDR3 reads TGTGCCAGCAGCTTGAGGGGGGAATTCAGTCAGCCCCAGCATTTT.

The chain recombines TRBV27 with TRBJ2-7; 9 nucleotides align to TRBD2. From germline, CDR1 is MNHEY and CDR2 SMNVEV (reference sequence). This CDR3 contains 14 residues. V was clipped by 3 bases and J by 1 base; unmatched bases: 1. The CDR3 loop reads CASSFSGSSYEQYF. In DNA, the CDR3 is TGTGCCAGCAGTTTTAGCGGGAGTTCCTACGAGCAGTACTTC.

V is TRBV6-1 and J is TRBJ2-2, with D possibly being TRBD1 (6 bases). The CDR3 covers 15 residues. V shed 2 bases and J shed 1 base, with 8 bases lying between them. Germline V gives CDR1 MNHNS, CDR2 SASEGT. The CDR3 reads CASSERGRNTGELFF. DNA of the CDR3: TGTGCCAGCAGTGAAAGGGGGAGGAACACCGGGGAGCTGTTTTTT.

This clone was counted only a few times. The CDR3 sequence is CASRRDRNYGYTF. CDR3 DNA sequence: TGTGCCAGCAGACGGGACAGAAACTATGGCTACACCTTC. V usage is TRBV6-1 and J usage is TRBJ1-2; 7 nucleotides align to TRBD1. Germline loops: CDR1 MNHNS, CDR2 SASEGT. The CDR3 extends over 13 amino acids. V lost 6 bases, J lost 2 bases, and 3 bases stayed unmatched.

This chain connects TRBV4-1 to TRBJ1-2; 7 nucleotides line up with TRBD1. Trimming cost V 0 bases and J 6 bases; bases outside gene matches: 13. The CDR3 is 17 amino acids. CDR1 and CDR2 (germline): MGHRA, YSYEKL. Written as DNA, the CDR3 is TGCGCCAGCAGCCAAGATTTAAAGGGGGCGCAAAATAATGGCTACACCTTC. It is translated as CASSQDLKGAQNNGYTF.

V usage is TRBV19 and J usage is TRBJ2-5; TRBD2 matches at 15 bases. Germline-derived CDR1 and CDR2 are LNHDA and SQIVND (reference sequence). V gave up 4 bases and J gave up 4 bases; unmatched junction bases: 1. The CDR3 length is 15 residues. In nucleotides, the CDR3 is TGTGCCAGTAGTACGGGACTAGCGGGGGGAGAGACCCAGTACTTC. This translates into CASSTGLAGGETQYF.

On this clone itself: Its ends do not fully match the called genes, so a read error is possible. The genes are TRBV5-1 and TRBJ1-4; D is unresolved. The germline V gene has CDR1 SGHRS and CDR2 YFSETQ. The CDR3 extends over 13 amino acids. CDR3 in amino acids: CASSLWTGEKLFF. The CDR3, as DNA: TGTGCCAGCAGCTTGTGGACGGGGGAAAAACTGTTTTTT. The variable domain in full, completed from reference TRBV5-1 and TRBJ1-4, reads KAGVTQTPRYLIKTRGQQVTLSCSPISGHRSVSWYQQTPGQGLQFLFEYFSETQRNKGNFPGRFSGRQFSNSRSEMNVSTLELGDSALYLCASSLWTGEKLFFGSGTQLSVL.

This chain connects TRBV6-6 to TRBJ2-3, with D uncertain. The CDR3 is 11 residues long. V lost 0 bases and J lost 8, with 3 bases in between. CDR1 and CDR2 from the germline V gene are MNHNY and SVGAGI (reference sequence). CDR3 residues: CASSYSLTQYF. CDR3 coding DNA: TGTGCCAGCAGTTACTCACTTACGCAGTATTTT.

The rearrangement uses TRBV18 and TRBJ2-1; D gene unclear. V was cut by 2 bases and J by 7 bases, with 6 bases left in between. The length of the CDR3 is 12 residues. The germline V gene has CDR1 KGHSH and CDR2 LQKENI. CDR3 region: CASSPLGNEQFF. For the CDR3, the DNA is TGTGCCAGCTCACCATTGGGGAATGAGCAGTTCTTC.

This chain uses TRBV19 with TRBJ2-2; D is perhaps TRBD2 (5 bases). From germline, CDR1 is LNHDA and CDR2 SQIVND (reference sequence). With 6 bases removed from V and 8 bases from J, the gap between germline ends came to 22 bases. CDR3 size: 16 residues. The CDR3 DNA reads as TGTGCCAGTAGCCCGATCGGACTCCGGAACGGAGGGGAGCTGTTTTTT. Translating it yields CASSPIGLRNGGELFF.

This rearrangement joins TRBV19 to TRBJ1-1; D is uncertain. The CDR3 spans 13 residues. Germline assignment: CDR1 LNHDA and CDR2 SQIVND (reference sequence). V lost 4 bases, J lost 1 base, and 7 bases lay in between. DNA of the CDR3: TGTGCCAGTAGTACTTCAGCGAACACTGAAGCTTTCTTT. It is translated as CASSTSANTEAFF.

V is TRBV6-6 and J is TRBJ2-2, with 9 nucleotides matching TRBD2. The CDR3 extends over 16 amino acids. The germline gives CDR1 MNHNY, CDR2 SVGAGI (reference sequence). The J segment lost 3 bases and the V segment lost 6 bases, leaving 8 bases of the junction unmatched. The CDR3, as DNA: TGTGCCAGCAGGCCTAGATTAGCGGGAGACACCGGGGAGCTGTTTTTT. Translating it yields CASRPRLAGDTGELFF.

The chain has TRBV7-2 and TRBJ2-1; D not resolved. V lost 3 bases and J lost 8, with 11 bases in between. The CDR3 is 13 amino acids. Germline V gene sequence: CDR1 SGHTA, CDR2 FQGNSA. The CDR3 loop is CASSFLEGHEQFF. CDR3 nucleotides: TGTGCCAGCAGCTTTCTAGAAGGGCATGAGCAGTTCTTC.

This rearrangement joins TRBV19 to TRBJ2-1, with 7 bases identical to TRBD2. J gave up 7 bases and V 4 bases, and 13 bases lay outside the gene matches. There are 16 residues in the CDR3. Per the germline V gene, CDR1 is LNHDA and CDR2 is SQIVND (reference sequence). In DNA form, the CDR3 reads TGTGCCAGTAGTACGGGGAACGTGGGAGCGGGGAATGAGCAGTTCTTC. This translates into CASSTGNVGAGNEQFF.

Here the CDR3 DNA reads TGTGCCAGCAGCCGCCTGAGAGAGCAGTACTTC. This sequence encodes CASSRLREQYF. The gene calls are TRBV28 and TRBJ2-5; D gene unclear. CDR1 MDHEN and CDR2 SYDVKM come from the germline V gene. With 6 bases removed from V and 11 bases from J, the gap between germline ends came to 13 bases. The CDR3 loop spans 11 amino acids.

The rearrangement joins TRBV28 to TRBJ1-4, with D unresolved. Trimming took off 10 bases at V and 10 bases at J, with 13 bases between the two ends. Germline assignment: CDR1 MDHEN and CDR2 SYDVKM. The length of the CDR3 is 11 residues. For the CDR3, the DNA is TGTGCCACCGCGACGGACGGAAAACTGTTTTTT. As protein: CATATDGKLFF.

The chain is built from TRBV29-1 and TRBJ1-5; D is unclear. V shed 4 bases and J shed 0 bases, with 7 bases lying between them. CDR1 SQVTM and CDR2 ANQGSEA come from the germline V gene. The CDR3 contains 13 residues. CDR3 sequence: CSVGYYSNQPQHF. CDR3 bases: TGCAGCGTTGGGTATTATAGCAATCAGCCCCAGCATTTT.

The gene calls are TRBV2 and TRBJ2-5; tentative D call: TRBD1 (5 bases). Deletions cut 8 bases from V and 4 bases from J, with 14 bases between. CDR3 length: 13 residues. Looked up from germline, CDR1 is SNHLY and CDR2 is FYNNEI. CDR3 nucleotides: TGTGCCAGCGAATTCCTTAGGGGAGAGACCCAGTACTTC. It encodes CASEFLRGETQYF.

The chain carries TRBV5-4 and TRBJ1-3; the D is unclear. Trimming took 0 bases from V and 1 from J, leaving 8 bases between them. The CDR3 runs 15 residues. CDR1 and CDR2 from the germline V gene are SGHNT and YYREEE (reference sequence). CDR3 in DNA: TGTGCCAGCAGCTTGGACAGCTTTTCTGGAAACACCATATATTTT. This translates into CASSLDSFSGNTIYF.